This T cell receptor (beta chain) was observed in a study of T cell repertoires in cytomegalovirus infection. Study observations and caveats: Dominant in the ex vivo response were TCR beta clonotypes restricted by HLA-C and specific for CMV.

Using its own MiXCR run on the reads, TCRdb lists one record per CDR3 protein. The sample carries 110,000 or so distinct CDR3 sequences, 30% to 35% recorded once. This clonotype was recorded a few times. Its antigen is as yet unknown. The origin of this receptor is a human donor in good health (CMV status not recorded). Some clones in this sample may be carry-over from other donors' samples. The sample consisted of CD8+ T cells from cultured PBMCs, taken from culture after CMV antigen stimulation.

The CDR3 DNA follows: TGTGCCAGCAGTTCCGCGGACATCGAGGTGGGTGGCTACACCTTC. Translated, it gives CASSSADIEVGGYTF. V gene TRBV6-2 or TRBV6-3 combines with J gene TRBJ1-2; D may be TRBD1 (5 bases). Germline CDR1 is MNHEY and CDR2 is SVGEGT. CDR3 length: 15 residues. V was clipped by 4 bases and J by 7 bases, with 19 bases between them.